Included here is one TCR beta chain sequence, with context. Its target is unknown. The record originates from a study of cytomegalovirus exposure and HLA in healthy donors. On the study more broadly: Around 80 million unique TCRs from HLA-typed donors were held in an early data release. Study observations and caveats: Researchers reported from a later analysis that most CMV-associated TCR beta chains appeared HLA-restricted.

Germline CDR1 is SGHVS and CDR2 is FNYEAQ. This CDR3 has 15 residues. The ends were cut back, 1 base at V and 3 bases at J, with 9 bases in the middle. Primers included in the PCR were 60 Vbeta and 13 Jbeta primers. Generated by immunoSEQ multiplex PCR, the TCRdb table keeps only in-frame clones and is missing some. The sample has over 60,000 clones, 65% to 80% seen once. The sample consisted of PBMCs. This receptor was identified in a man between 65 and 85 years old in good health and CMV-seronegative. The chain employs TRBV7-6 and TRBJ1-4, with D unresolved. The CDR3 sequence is CASSLGELANEKLFF. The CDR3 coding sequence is TGTGCCAGCAGCTTAGGGGAGCTGGCTAATGAAAAACTGTTTTTT.